The 21 T cell receptor beta chains below all came from one sample that was sequenced in a study of T cells in Graves' hyperthyroidism and ophthalmopathy. What was amplified from RNA transcripts were TCR beta CDR3 regions. The study used the HTBI primer set for a first-round RT-PCR of the TCR CDR3. From the multiplex PCR reads, TCRdb called clonotypes with MiXCR, one entry per CDR3 protein. The sample yields under 350,000 distinct CDR3 sequences, approximately 22% seen once. The sample consisted of blood. Source of these receptors: a woman in her forties or fifties with Graves' hyperthyroidism.

In this sample, this clonotype turned up a few times. This chain connects TRBV18 to TRBJ2-7; D unresolved. Trimming cost V 2 bases and J 0 bases, with 8 bases left between them. The CDR3 covers 14 residues. CDR1 and CDR2 (germline): KGHSH, LQKENI. In DNA, the CDR3 is TGTGCCAGCTCACCAAACACTCGCTCCTACGAGCAGTACTTC. Protein: CASSPNTRSYEQYF.

This clonotype was detected only once. The chain links TRBV6-1 to TRBJ1-2; tentatively, D is TRBD1 (6 bases). Between the trimmed V and J ends, which lost 1 base and 4 bases, there was a span of 16 bases. Germline-derived CDR1 and CDR2 are MNHNS and SASEGT. The CDR3 has 16 residues. CDR3 in amino acids: CASSEGIGTGTYGYTF. CDR3 in DNA: TGTGCCAGCAGTGAAGGCATTGGTACAGGGACCTATGGCTACACCTTC.

The CDR3 nucleotides read TGTGCCAGCAGTGAAGCTGCCGAATGGACTAGCGGGAGGCCCCGAGGAGACGAGCAGTACTTC. The encoded protein is CASSEAAEWTSGRPRGDEQYF. The chain carries TRBV6-1 and TRBJ2-7; 14 bases map to TRBD2. The CDR3 sequence is 21 residues long. The trim removed 0 bases at V and 5 bases at J, leaving 18 bases unmatched. Germline values: CDR1 MNHNS, CDR2 SASEGT.

This clonotype was observed many times. The gene calls are TRBV7-3 and TRBJ2-2, with a tentative D call TRBD1 (6 bases). CDR3 length: 15 amino acids. The germline CDR1 and CDR2 sequences are SGHTA and FQGTGA. V shed 1 base and J shed 6 bases, with 12 bases lying between them. The CDR3 here is CASSLSRGAAGELFF. The CDR3 DNA is TGTGCCAGCAGCTTAAGCAGGGGCGCGGCCGGGGAGCTGTTTTTT.

This clonotype was seen only once. This sequence joins TRBV6-1 and TRBJ2-1; TRBD1 might be the D (6 bases). The V end lost 1 base, the J end lost 4 bases, and 11 bases lay between the germline ends. Germline-derived CDR1 and CDR2 are MNHNS and SASEGT. CDR3 size: 15 residues. The CDR3 DNA is TGTGCCAGCAGTGAAGGTTGGACAGAATACAATGAGCAGTTCTTC. Protein sequence: CASSEGWTEYNEQFF.

This clonotype was detected many times. The J gene is TRBJ2-5, the V gene TRBV25-1; D is unclear. V was trimmed by 0 bases and J by 5 bases, leaving 4 bases between them. CDR3 length: 12 residues. Germline V gene lookup returns CDR1 MGHDK and CDR2 SYGVNS. The CDR3 is CASSEYLETQYF. The DNA of the CDR3 is TGTGCCAGCAGTGAATATCTCGAGACCCAGTACTTC.

This clonotype showed up many times. This chain joins TRBV2 and TRBJ2-2, with a weak D call TRBD1 (6 bases). V was clipped by 7 bases and J by 1 base, with 13 bases between them. CDR1 and CDR2 (germline): SNHLY, FYNNEI. This CDR3 region has 15 residues. The CDR3 region has the DNA TGTGCCAGCAAACCCCGCAGGGGGAACACCGGGGAGCTGTTTTTT. Translation: CASKPRRGNTGELFF.

This clonotype was detected only a few times. Here the CDR3 DNA reads TGCAGCGTACAGGGTGACGGGGAGCTGTTTTTT. Translation gives CSVQGDGELFF. V gene TRBV20-1 combines with J gene TRBJ2-2, with a weak D call TRBD1 (6 bases). This CDR3 is built from 11 residues. In germline, CDR1 is DFQATT, CDR2 SNEGSKA (reference sequence).

The chain's CDR3 is CASRGQGRDTEAFF. CDR3 bases: TGTGCCAGCAGAGGACAGGGACGAGACACTGAAGCTTTCTTT. V gene TRBV7-9 combines with J gene TRBJ1-1; 8 nucleotides align to TRBD1. Germline trimming cut 6 bases from V and 3 bases from J; bases unmatched to any gene: 6. CDR1 and CDR2 (germline): SEHNR, FQNEAQ (reference sequence). The CDR3 runs 14 residues.

Comment on this clonotype: A much larger clone differs by one base, so this may be a read error. V gene TRBV3-1 combines with J gene TRBJ1-1, with 9 positions matching TRBD1. The CDR3 consists of 15 residues. Looked up from germline, CDR1 is LGHDT and CDR2 is YNNKEL (reference sequence). After removal of 2 bases from V and 11 bases from J, the junction contained 12 bases not matched to a gene. The CDR3 loop reads CASSQKKPQGALAFF. CDR3 coding DNA: TGTGCCAGCAGCCAAAAAAAGCCACAGGGGGCTTTGGCTTTCTTT. Full variable domain (missing parts from reference TRBV3-1 and TRBJ1-1): DTAVSQTPKYLVTQMGNDKSIKCEQNLGHDTMYWYKQDSKKFLKIMFSYNNKELIINETVPNRFSPKSPDKAHLNLHINSLELGDSAVYFCASSQKKPQGALAFFGQGTRLTVV.

Remarks on this clonotype: This could be a read error, since a much larger clone is one nucleotide away. The chain employs TRBV30 and TRBJ1-2, with D perhaps matching TRBD1 (5 bases). Germline V gives CDR1 GTSNPN, CDR2 SVGIG (reference sequence). This CDR3 has 14 amino acids. The CDR3, as DNA: TGTGCCTGGGGGGTCAGGGACCGGGTCTATGGCTACGCCTTC. It is translated as CAWGVRDRVYGYAF.

This clonotype was observed a few times. The chain joins TRBV4-2 to TRBJ1-3; D gene uncertain. CDR3 length equals 17 residues. Germline V gene data show CDR1 as LGHNA and CDR2 as YNFKEQ. Trimming cost V 1 base and J 1 base, with 14 bases left between them. The CDR3, as DNA: TGTGCCAGCAGCCAAGGTCCAGGCCGGACTTCTGGAAACACCATATATTTT. Its protein product is CASSQGPGRTSGNTIYF.

Only one count was recorded for this clonotype. CDR3 sequence reads: CSARFSATPSAGELFF. DNA of the CDR3: TGCAGTGCTAGATTCAGCGCAACCCCGAGCGCCGGGGAGCTGTTTTTT. This chain links TRBV20-1 with TRBJ2-2, with D unresolved. Trimming cost V 2 bases and J 6 bases, with 19 bases left between them. The CDR3 has 16 amino acids. Per the germline V gene, CDR1 is DFQATT and CDR2 is SNEGSKA (reference sequence).

This clonotype was counted at least ten times. The CDR3 region is CASSPGDKKKETQYF. DNA of the CDR3: TGTGCCAGCAGTCCGGGGGACAAAAAGAAGGAGACCCAGTACTTC. The J gene is TRBJ2-5, the V gene TRBV28; D may match TRBD1 or TRBD2 (6 bases each). The CDR3 runs 15 residues. Trimming took off 5 bases at V and 5 bases at J, with 18 bases between the two ends. The V gene's germline CDR1 is MDHEN and CDR2 SYDVKM.

This clonotype was counted ten times or more. The rearrangement joins TRBV3-1 to TRBJ1-3; D remains ambiguous. The ends were cut back, 0 bases at V and 0 bases at J, with 12 bases in the middle. Per the germline V gene, CDR1 is LGHDT and CDR2 is YNNKEL (reference sequence). The CDR3 runs 17 residues. This chain's CDR3 is CASSQDLVTFSGNTIYF. The CDR3 region has the DNA TGTGCCAGCAGCCAAGATCTTGTTACATTCTCTGGAAACACCATATATTTT.

Many counts were recorded for this clonotype. The chain is built from TRBV30 and TRBJ1-1; D remains ambiguous. The germline CDR1 and CDR2 sequences are GTSNPN and SVGIG (reference sequence). The CDR3 extends over 16 amino acids. Trimming stripped 1 base from V and 2 bases from J, with 17 bases between. CDR3 amino acids: CAWSGTWGVGNTEAFF. CDR3 nucleotide sequence: TGTGCCTGGAGTGGGACGTGGGGAGTTGGAAACACTGAAGCTTTCTTT.

This chain connects TRBV2 to TRBJ1-4; 7 nucleotides match TRBD1. The CDR3 length is 17 residues. Unmatched junction bases numbered 11, after V lost 0 bases and J lost 7 bases. Germline CDR1 is SNHLY and CDR2 is FYNNEI. The CDR3 region is CASSEALRGTVGEKLFF. For the CDR3, the DNA is TGTGCCAGCAGTGAAGCGCTTCGGGGGACAGTCGGTGAAAAACTGTTTTTT.

In its sample, this clonotype was seen many times. The V and J genes are TRBV20-1 and TRBJ2-1; D possibly corresponds to TRBD1 (5 bases). This CDR3 has 20 residues. Trimming left V 0 bases short and J 0 bases short, with 24 bases between. CDR1 and CDR2 (germline): DFQATT, SNEGSKA (reference sequence). The CDR3 spells CSARDQGALPNTRSYNEQFF. CDR3 coding DNA: TGCAGTGCTAGAGATCAAGGGGCACTCCCAAACACCCGCTCCTACAATGAGCAGTTCTTC.

This clonotype was seen many times. The chain has TRBV6-1 and TRBJ2-3, with D perhaps matching TRBD2 (6 bases). From germline, CDR1 is MNHNS and CDR2 SASEGT. Trimming took off 6 bases at V and 3 bases at J, with 16 bases between the two ends. The CDR3 has 15 amino acids. The CDR3: CASRSDGGRTDTQYF. The CDR3, as DNA: TGTGCCAGCAGATCGGACGGGGGAAGGACAGATACGCAGTATTTT.

The chain combines TRBV7-9 with TRBJ2-2; possibly TRBD1 or TRBD2 for D (6 bases each). Germline V gene lookup returns CDR1 SEHNR and CDR2 FQNEAQ (reference sequence). The CDR3 runs to 17 residues. Trimming left V 2 bases short and J 1 base short, with 14 bases between. The CDR3 DNA sequence: TGTGCCAGCAGCTTAAGAGGGGGACTTCAGAACACCGGGGAGCTGTTTTTT. This gives the protein CASSLRGGLQNTGELFF.

J is TRBJ2-1 and V is TRBV27; the D is unclear. V was shortened by 2 bases and J by 6 bases, with 14 bases between the two germline ends. Germline-derived CDR1 and CDR2 are MNHEY and SMNVEV (reference sequence). The CDR3 covers 15 residues. CDR3: CASSLVAQPGNEQFF. In DNA, the CDR3 is TGTGCCAGCAGTTTAGTAGCCCAGCCAGGCAATGAGCAGTTCTTC.